These 28 T cell receptor beta chains were sequenced from one sample in a study of cytomegalovirus exposure and HLA in healthy donors. Vbeta (60) and Jbeta (13) primers were used in the PCR. The assay was immunoSEQ multiplex PCR, and TCRdb's table has in-frame clones only and misses some. The sample includes under 70,000 clones. The sequenced sample consisted of PBMCs. Receptors were obtained from a man aged 45-65 years in good health and CMV-seropositive.

V gene TRBV2 combines with J gene TRBJ2-2; D is uncertain. The germline V and J ends were trimmed by 7 bases and 1 base, with 4 bases remaining between them. The CDR3 runs 12 residues. CDR1 is SNHLY, CDR2 FYNNEI, per germline. CDR3 in DNA: TGTGCCAGCACGGGGAACACCGGGGAGCTGTTTTTT. Residues: CASTGNTGELFF.

To note about this clone: Other nucleotide sequences in the sample specify the same CDR3. The rearrangement uses TRBV30 and TRBJ2-5; 8 nucleotides align to TRBD1. Trimming took 8 bases from V and 2 from J; bases not matched to a gene: 7. CDR1 is GTSNPN, CDR2 SVGIG, per germline (reference sequence). CDR3 size: 13 residues. The CDR3 loop reads CAGRTGPQETQYF. The CDR3 DNA reads TGTGCCGGCAGGACAGGGCCACAAGAGACCCAGTACTTC.

This sequence joins TRBV9 and TRBJ1-2; possible D gene TRBD1, 6 bases. The CDR3 runs to 17 residues. Germline V gene data show CDR1 as SGDLS and CDR2 as YYNGEE. V was cut by 5 bases and J by 4 bases, with 24 bases left in between. The CDR3 here is CASSQNLQGRFVYGYTF. The CDR3 bases are TGTGCCAGCAGTCAAAACCTACAGGGTAGGTTCGTCTATGGCTACACCTTC.

The chain carries TRBV2 and TRBJ2-5, with 7 bases lining up with TRBD1. This CDR3 is built from 15 residues. With 7 bases clipped from V and 2 bases from J, the junction kept 10 bases outside the gene matches. Germline V lookup: CDR1 SNHLY, CDR2 FYNNEI. The CDR3 sequence is CASNRPGQTQETQYF. The CDR3 DNA is TGTGCCAGCAACCGCCCGGGACAGACTCAAGAGACCCAGTACTTC. The full variable domain, completed using reference TRBV2 and TRBJ2-5, is EPEVTQTPSHQVTQMGQEVILRCVPISNHLYFYWYRQILGQKVEFLVSFYNNEISEKSEIFDDQFSVERPDGSNFTLKIRSTKLEDSAMYFCASNRPGQTQETQYFGPGTRLLVL.

The chain employs TRBV15 and TRBJ1-2, with TRBD1 matching 8 bases. Germline CDR1 LNHNV, CDR2 YYDKDF (reference sequence). Losses at the gene ends were 3 bases for V and 9 bases for J; bases not matched to a gene: 9. This CDR3 region has 14 residues. In DNA form, the CDR3 reads TGTGCCACCAGCAGGGGTCAGGGGGCGTCGAGCTACACCTTC. It specifies CATSRGQGASSYTF.

This chain connects TRBV9 to TRBJ2-2; TRBD1 matches 7 bases. The trim removed 4 bases at V and 1 base at J, leaving 4 bases unmatched. This CDR3 has 15 residues. Germline V CDR1 and CDR2: SGDLS, YYNGEE. As DNA, the CDR3 is TGTGCCAGCAGCATAAGACAGGGGAACACCGGGGAGCTGTTTTTT. It yields the protein CASSIRQGNTGELFF.

The gene calls are TRBV7-9 and TRBJ1-1; possibly TRBD1 for D (5 bases). The V and J ends lost 2 bases and 4 bases respectively, with 17 bases between them. CDR1 is SEHNR and CDR2 is FQNEAQ in the germline V gene (reference sequence). The CDR3 extends over 16 amino acids. The DNA for the CDR3 is TGTGCCAGCAGCTTAACGGGCGGGGGAAGAGGCACTGAAGCTTTCTTT. Protein product: CASSLTGGGRGTEAFF.

The chain is built from TRBV15 and TRBJ2-1; perhaps TRBD1 as D (6 bases). The CDR3 is 14 residues long. In germline, CDR1 is LNHNV, CDR2 YYDKDF (reference sequence). The V and J ends lost 0 bases and 9 bases respectively, with 12 bases between them. CDR3: CATSRDIGQREQFF. CDR3 nucleotides: TGTGCCACCAGCAGAGATATCGGACAGCGTGAGCAGTTCTTC. Combining the CDR3 with reference TRBV15 and TRBJ2-1 gives the whole variable domain DAMVIQNPRYQVTQFGKPVTLSCSQTLNHNVMYWYQQKSSQAPKLLFHYYDKDFNNEADTPDNFQSRRPNTSFCFLDIRSPGLGDTAMYLCATSRDIGQREQFFGPGTRLTVL.

CDR3 coding DNA: TGTGCCAGCAGCCTCGGACTAGCGGGAGCCGAGCAGTACTTC. The encoded protein is CASSLGLAGAEQYF. The chain employs TRBV9 and TRBJ2-7, with 13 positions matching TRBD2. Per germline, CDR1 SGDLS and CDR2 YYNGEE. CDR3 length equals 14 residues. J was trimmed by 6 bases and V by 4 bases; bases with no gene match: 4. Together with reference TRBV9 and TRBJ2-7, the CDR3 gives the full variable domain: DSGVTQTPKHLITATGQRVTLRCSPRSGDLSVYWYQQSLDQGLQFLIQYYNGEERAKGNILERFSAQQFPDLHSELNLSSLELGDSALYFCASSLGLAGAEQYFGPGTRLTVT.

This chain links TRBV9 with TRBJ2-3; D is perhaps TRBD2 (7 bases). CDR3 length: 16 residues. V dropped 4 bases and J dropped 2 bases, with 17 bases sitting between them. Germline assignment: CDR1 SGDLS and CDR2 YYNGEE. The CDR3 here is CASSPRRGGPTDTQYF. For the CDR3, the DNA is TGTGCCAGCAGCCCCCGTAGGGGGGGTCCCACAGATACGCAGTATTTT.

The CDR3 nucleotides are TGTGCCAGCAGTTTCGTTGGGGCGCGGAACACTGAAGCTTTCTTT. This gives the protein CASSFVGARNTEAFF. The chain combines TRBV6-5 with TRBJ1-1; tentative D call: TRBD1 (5 bases). Looked up from germline, CDR1 is MNHEY and CDR2 is SVGAGI. The CDR3 totals 15 residues. Trimming stripped 4 bases from V and 1 base from J, with 13 bases between.

CDR3 DNA: TGTGCCAGCAGCTCGGAGGCCCCGGACCTCATGGGAGGCTACACCTTC. Protein: CASSSEAPDLMGGYTF. The chain is built from TRBV5-4 and TRBJ1-2; D is ambiguous. The CDR3 is 16 residues long. The germline gives CDR1 SGHNT, CDR2 YYREEE (reference sequence). With 3 bases removed from V and 8 bases from J, the gap between germline ends came to 23 bases.

The genes are TRBV18 and TRBJ2-7; possibly TRBD2 for D (5 bases). Germline-derived CDR1 and CDR2 are KGHSH and LQKENI. There are 14 residues in the CDR3. Trimming cost V 8 bases and J 2 bases, with 16 bases left between them. CDR3 sequence reads: CASTITRAPYEQYF. CDR3 nucleotides: TGTGCCAGCACAATTACGAGGGCCCCCTACGAGCAGTACTTC.

The chain is built from TRBV5-1 and TRBJ1-1; 8 bases map to TRBD1. This CDR3 comprises 15 residues. CDR1 and CDR2 from the germline V gene are SGHRS and YFSETQ. V was clipped by 4 bases and J by 1 base; unmatched bases: 6. CDR3 sequence (DNA): TGCGCCAGCAGCCCAGGGACAGGAACGAACACTGAAGCTTTCTTT. Its translation is CASSPGTGTNTEAFF.

Comments on this clone: At one end the junction does not follow the germline gene, possibly because of a read error. The chain uses TRBV7-7 and TRBJ2-3; TRBD1 is a possible D gene (6 bases). The CDR3 consists of 14 residues. The germline V gene has CDR1 SSHAT and CDR2 FNYEAQ (reference sequence). DNA of the CDR3: TGTGCTAGCAGTCGCCAGGGGCGCTCCGATACGCAGTATTTT. Translating gives CASSRQGRSDTQYF.

The chain uses TRBV4-3 and TRBJ2-3; TRBD2 agrees at 9 bases. This CDR3 has 16 amino acids. V trimming: 4 bases; J trimming: 5 bases; junction bases outside the gene matches: 10. In germline, CDR1 is LGHNA, CDR2 YSLEER. CDR3 in DNA: TGCGCCAGCAGCCCCGGGCCGCGGGGGGGTGGAGATACGCAGTATTTT. Its translation is CASSPGPRGGGDTQYF.

The chain couples TRBV5-1 to TRBJ2-7, with a possible D match to TRBD2 (6 bases). V shed 0 bases and J shed 6 bases, with 13 bases lying between them. Germline assignment: CDR1 SGHRS and CDR2 YFSETQ. The CDR3 is 14 amino acids. The CDR3 sequence: CASSLEGSEGEQYF. Here the CDR3 DNA reads TGCGCCAGCAGCTTGGAGGGGTCGGAGGGCGAGCAGTACTTC.

The rearrangement uses TRBV7-9 and TRBJ1-5; TRBD1 matches 8 bases. This CDR3 comprises 15 residues. Germline CDR1 is SEHNR and CDR2 is FQNEAQ (reference sequence). The V gene end was trimmed by 4 bases and the J gene end by 0 bases; junction bases not matched to a gene: 2. CDR3 sequence reads: CASSSGQGSNQPQHF. The CDR3 DNA reads as TGTGCCAGCAGCTCAGGACAGGGTAGCAATCAGCCCCAGCATTTT.

CDR3 sequence (DNA): TGTGCCAGCAGTGAAAGTGAAGAGGGCTCTGGAAACACCATATATTTT. Translated: CASSESEEGSGNTIYF. The V and J genes are TRBV6-1 and TRBJ1-3; D uncertain. Trimming took off 2 bases at V and 0 bases at J, with 11 bases between the two ends. The CDR3 is 16 residues long. Germline V CDR1 and CDR2: MNHNS, SASEGT.

This chain uses TRBV29-1 with TRBJ2-7; TRBD1 is a possible D gene (6 bases). The V and J ends lost 5 bases and 3 bases respectively, with 11 bases between them. This CDR3 is built from 12 residues. The germline V gene encodes CDR1 SQVTM and CDR2 ANQGSEA. Here the CDR3 reads CSVTTGFYEQYF. DNA for the CDR3: TGCAGCGTTACAACAGGGTTCTACGAGCAGTACTTC.

The chain couples TRBV19 to TRBJ2-7; 9 bases fit TRBD1. The ends lost 2 bases at V and 4 bases at J; junction bases unmatched: 6. This CDR3 has 15 amino acids. Germline assignment: CDR1 LNHDA and CDR2 SQIVND (reference sequence). CDR3 DNA sequence: TGTGCCAGTAGTATAACGGACAGGGGATGGTACGAGCAGTACTTC. Amino acid sequence: CASSITDRGWYEQYF.

The chain carries TRBV19 and TRBJ2-2, with 7 nucleotides matching TRBD2. The CDR3 has 16 amino acids. Germline V gene data show CDR1 as LNHDA and CDR2 as SQIVND (reference sequence). V dropped 6 bases and J dropped 1; count of bases not matched to a gene: 8. As DNA, the CDR3 is TGTGCCAGTAGAACGCGCGGGAGATTGAACACCGGGGAGCTGTTTTTT. Protein product: CASRTRGRLNTGELFF.

The rearrangement links TRBV4-3 to TRBJ2-1; 9 nucleotides agree with TRBD2. The V gene end was trimmed by 0 bases and the J gene end by 9 bases; junction bases not matched to a gene: 6. The CDR3 is 15 amino acids. Germline-derived CDR1 and CDR2 are LGHNA and YSLEER. The CDR3 here is CASSQDRLAGLEQFF. The CDR3 region has the DNA TGCGCCAGCAGCCAAGATCGGCTAGCGGGGCTTGAGCAGTTCTTC.

V is TRBV11-2 and J is TRBJ2-3, with TRBD1 as a possible D gene (6 bases). Germline-derived CDR1 and CDR2 are SGHAT and FQNNGV. The CDR3 consists of 13 residues. V lost 2 bases, J lost 3 bases, and 6 bases lay in between. CDR3 sequence reads: CASSLQGTDTQYF. The CDR3 coding sequence is TGTGCCAGCAGCTTACAGGGGACAGATACGCAGTATTTT.

The chain joins TRBV29-1 to TRBJ2-5; no firm D call. The J call is doubtful: the DNA matches TRBJ2-7 better. This CDR3 is 13 amino acids long. Germline values: CDR1 SQVTM, CDR2 ANQGSEA. In DNA, the CDR3 is TGCAGCGCCTCAGGCCTCTCTTCCTACGAGCAGTACTTC. Encoded protein: CSASGLSSYEQYF.

Comment on this clone: The same CDR3 also results from other DNA sequences found in this sample. V is TRBV4-3 and J is TRBJ2-1, with a tentative D call TRBD2 (6 bases). The V gene lost 2 bases and the J gene lost 9 bases, with 11 bases spanning the gap. CDR1 and CDR2 (germline): LGHNA, YSLEER. The CDR3 runs to 13 residues. The CDR3 region is CASSQRRGGEQFF. Here the CDR3 DNA reads TGCGCCAGCAGCCAAAGGCGGGGCGGTGAGCAGTTCTTC.

The chain couples TRBV19 to TRBJ1-2, with a possible D match to TRBD1 (6 bases). The CDR3 loop spans 12 amino acids. Trimming removed 10 bases from V and 4 bases from J, with 13 bases in between. Germline V CDR1 and CDR2: LNHDA, SQIVND (reference sequence). CDR3 loop: CAIQDRIYGYTF. The CDR3 DNA reads TGTGCCATTCAAGACAGGATCTATGGCTACACCTTC.

This sequence joins TRBV5-1 and TRBJ2-1; 12 positions match TRBD2. CDR1 and CDR2 (germline): SGHRS, YFSETQ. V shed 3 bases, J shed 2 bases, and the junction held 0 bases outside the gene matches. The CDR3 contains 15 residues. The CDR3: CASSSSGGAYNEQFF. The CDR3 coding sequence is TGCGCCAGCAGCTCTAGCGGGGGGGCCTACAATGAGCAGTTCTTC.